The sequence of this T cell receptor beta chain was determined in a study of identical twins' blood T cells. Trimming took off 7 bases at V and 11 bases at J, with 15 bases between the two ends. CDR3 size: 12 residues. Germline CDR1 MNHEY, CDR2 SMNVEV (reference sequence). TCRdb fed the 5' RACE reads into MiXCR, producing one record per CDR3 protein. The sample has 350,000 to 400,000 distinct CDR3 sequences, around 30% seen once. This clonotype came up a few times. The J gene is TRBJ1-5, the V gene TRBV27; possibly TRBD1 for D (6 bases). The TCR was taken from a woman between 18 and 49 years old in good health. Source material: PBMCs. The CDR3 DNA is TGTGCCAGCACTACGGGGGCAGGGTCCCAGCATTTT. Translated, it gives CASTTGAGSQHF.